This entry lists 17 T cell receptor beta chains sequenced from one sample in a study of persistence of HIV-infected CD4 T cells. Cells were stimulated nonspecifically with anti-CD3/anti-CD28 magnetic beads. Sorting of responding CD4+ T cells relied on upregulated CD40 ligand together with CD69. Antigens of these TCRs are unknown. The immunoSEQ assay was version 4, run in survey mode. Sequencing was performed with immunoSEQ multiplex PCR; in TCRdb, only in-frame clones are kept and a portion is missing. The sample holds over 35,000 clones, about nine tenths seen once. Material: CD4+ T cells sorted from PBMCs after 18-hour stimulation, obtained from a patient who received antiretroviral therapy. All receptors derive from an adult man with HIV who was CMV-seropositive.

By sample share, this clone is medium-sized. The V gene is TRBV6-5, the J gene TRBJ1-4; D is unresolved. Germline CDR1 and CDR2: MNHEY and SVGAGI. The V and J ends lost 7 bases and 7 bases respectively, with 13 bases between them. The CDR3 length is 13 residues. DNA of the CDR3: TGTGCCAGCATGCGGACCCGGGGTGAAAAACTGTTTTTT. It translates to CASMRTRGEKLFF.

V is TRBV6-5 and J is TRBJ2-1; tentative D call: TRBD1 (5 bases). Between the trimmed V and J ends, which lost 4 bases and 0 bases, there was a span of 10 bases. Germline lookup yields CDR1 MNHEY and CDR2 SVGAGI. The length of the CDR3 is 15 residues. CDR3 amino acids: CASSSDSSSYNEQFF. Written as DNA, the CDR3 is TGTGCCAGCAGTTCTGACAGTAGCTCCTACAATGAGCAGTTCTTC.

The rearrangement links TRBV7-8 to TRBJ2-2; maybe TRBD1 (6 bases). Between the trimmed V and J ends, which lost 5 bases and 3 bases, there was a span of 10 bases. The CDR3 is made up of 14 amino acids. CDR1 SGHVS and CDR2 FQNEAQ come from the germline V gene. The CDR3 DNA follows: TGTGCCAGCAGCCCCACAGGGTACACCGGGGAGCTGTTTTTT. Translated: CASSPTGYTGELFF.

The CDR3 DNA reads as TGTGCCAGCAGCTTGGAAGGACAGGGACTTCCTTTAGAGACAGATACGCAGTATTTT. Its translation is CASSLEGQGLPLETDTQYF. The chain is built from TRBV5-4 and TRBJ2-3, with TRBD1 identical over 8 bases. The CDR3 covers 19 residues. J was trimmed by 3 bases and V by 0 bases; bases with no gene match: 15. Germline V gene sequence: CDR1 SGHNT, CDR2 YYREEE (reference sequence).

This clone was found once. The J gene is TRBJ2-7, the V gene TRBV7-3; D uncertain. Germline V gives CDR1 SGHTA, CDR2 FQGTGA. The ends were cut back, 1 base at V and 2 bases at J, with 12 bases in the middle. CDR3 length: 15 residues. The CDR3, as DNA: TGTGCCAGCAGCTTAAGTCCAGGACCAGCCTACGAGCAGTACTTC. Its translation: CASSLSPGPAYEQYF.

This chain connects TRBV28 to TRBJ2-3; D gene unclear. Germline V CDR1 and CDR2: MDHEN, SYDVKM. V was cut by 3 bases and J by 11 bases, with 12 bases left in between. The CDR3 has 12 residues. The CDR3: CASSLSVLWQYF. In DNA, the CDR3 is TGTGCCAGCAGTTTGTCCGTATTGTGGCAGTATTTT.

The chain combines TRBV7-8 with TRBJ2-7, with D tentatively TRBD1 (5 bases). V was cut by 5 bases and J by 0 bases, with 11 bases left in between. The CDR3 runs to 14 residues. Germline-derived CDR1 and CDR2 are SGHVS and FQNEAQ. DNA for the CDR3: TGTGCCAGCAGCCCCCGACAGAGCTCCTACGAGCAGTACTTC. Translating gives CASSPRQSSYEQYF.

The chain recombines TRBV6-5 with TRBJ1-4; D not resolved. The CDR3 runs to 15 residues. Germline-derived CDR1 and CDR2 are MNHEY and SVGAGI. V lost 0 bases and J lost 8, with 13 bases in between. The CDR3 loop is CASSYSRVGGEKLFF. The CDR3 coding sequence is TGTGCCAGCAGTTACTCGAGGGTTGGTGGGGAAAAACTGTTTTTT.

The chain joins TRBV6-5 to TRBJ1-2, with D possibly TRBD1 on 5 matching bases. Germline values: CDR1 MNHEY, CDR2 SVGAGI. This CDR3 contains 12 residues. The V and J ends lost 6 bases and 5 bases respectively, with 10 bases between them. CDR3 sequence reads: CASSPRGYGYTF. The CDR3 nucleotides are TGTGCCAGCAGCCCCCGGGGGTATGGCTACACCTTC.

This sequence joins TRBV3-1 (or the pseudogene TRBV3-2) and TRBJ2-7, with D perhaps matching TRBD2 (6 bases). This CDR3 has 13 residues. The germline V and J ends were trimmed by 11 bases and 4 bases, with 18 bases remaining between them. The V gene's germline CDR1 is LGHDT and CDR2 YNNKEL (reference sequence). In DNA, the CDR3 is TGTGCCGCAGGGAGGTCAAACCTTTACGAGCAGTACTTC. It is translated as CAAGRSNLYEQYF.

DNA of the CDR3: TGCGCCAGCAGCTCGGGAGAACAGTGGGCCGGGGAGCTGTTTTTT. It yields the protein CASSSGEQWAGELFF. The V and J genes are TRBV5-1 and TRBJ2-2; D is possibly TRBD2 (6 bases). This CDR3 spans 15 amino acids. The V gene's germline CDR1 is SGHRS and CDR2 YFSETQ. V lost 3 bases and J 6 bases, leaving 15 bases between the germline ends.

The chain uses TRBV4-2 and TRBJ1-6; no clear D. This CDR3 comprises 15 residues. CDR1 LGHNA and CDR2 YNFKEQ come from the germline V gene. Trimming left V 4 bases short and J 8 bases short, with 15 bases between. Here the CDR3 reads CASSRDGSSYSPLHF. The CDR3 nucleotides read TGTGCCAGCAGCCGGGATGGATCATCGTATTCACCCCTCCACTTT.

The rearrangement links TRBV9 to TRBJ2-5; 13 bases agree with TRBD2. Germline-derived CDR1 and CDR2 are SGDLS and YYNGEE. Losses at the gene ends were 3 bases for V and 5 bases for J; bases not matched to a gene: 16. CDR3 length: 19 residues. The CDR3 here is CASSGRNPMTSGGLETQYF. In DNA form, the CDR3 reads TGTGCCAGCAGCGGACGGAACCCCATGACTAGCGGGGGGTTGGAGACCCAGTACTTC.

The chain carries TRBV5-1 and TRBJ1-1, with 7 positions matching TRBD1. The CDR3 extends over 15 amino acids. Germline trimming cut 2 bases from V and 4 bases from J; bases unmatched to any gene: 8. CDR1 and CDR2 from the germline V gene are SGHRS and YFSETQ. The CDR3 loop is CASSLIDREFTEAFF. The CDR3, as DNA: TGCGCCAGCAGCTTAATCGACAGGGAATTCACTGAAGCTTTCTTT.

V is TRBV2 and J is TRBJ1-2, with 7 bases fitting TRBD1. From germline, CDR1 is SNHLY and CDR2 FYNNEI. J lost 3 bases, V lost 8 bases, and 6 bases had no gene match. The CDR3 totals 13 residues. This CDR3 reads CASGRQGDYGYTF. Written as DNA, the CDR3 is TGTGCCAGCGGACGACAGGGCGACTATGGCTACACCTTC.

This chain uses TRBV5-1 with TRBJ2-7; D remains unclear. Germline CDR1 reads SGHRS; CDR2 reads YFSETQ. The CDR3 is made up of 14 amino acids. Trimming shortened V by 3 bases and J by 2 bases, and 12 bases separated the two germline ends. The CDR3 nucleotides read TGCGCCAGCAGCTACCCGGACGGAGCCTACGAGCAGTACTTC. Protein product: CASSYPDGAYEQYF.

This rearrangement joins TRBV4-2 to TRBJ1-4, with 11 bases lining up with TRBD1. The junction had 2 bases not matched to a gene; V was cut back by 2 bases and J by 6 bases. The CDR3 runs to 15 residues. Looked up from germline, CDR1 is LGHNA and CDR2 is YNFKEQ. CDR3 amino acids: CASSQTGQGDEKLFF. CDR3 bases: TGTGCCAGCAGCCAAACGGGACAGGGGGATGAAAAACTGTTTTTT.